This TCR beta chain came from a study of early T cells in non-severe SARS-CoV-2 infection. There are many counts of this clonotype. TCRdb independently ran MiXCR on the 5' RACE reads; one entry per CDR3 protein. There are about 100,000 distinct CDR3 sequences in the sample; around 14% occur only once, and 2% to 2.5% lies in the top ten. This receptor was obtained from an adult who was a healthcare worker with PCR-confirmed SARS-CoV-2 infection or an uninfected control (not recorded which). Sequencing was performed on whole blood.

The CDR3 DNA reads as TGTGCCAGCAGTTACGGCGCAGGACTAAACTATGGCTACACCTTC. This codes for CASSYGAGLNYGYTF. V gene TRBV6-5 combines with J gene TRBJ1-2; unclear D gene. Germline V gene data show CDR1 as MNHEY and CDR2 as SVGAGI. V gave up 2 bases and J gave up 2 bases, with 12 bases separating them. CDR3 size: 15 residues.